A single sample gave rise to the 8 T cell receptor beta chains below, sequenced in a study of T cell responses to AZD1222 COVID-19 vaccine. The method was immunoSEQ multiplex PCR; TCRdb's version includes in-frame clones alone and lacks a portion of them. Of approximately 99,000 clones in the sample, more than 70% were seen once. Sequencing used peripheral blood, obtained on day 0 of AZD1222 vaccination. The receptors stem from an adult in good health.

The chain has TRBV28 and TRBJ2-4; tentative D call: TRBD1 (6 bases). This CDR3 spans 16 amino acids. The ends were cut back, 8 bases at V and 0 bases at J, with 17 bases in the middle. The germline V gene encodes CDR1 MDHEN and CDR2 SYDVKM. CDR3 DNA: TGTGCCAGCGGCCAAGGGGGTATCCTAGCCAAAAACATTCAGTACTTC. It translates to CASGQGGILAKNIQYF. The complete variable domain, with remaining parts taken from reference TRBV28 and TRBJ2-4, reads DVKVTQSSRYLVKRTGEKVFLECVQDMDHENMFWYRQDPGLGLRLIYFSYDVKMKEKGDIPEGYSVSREKKERFSLILESASTNQTSMYLCASGQGGILAKNIQYFGAGTRLSVL.

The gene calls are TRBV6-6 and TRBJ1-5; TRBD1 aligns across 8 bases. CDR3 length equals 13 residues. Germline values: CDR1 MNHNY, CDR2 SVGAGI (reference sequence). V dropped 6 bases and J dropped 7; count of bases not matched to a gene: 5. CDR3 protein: CASSPGTGQPQHF. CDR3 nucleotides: TGTGCCAGCAGCCCCGGGACAGGCCAGCCCCAGCATTTT.

This CDR3 is CASSQSWYEQYF. As DNA, the CDR3 is TGTGCCAGCAGCCAAAGCTGGTACGAGCAGTACTTC. The chain uses TRBV3-1 (or the pseudogene TRBV3-2) and TRBJ2-7; D is undetermined. Germline CDR1 is LGHDT and CDR2 is YNNKEL (reference sequence). CDR3 length: 12 residues. Trimming stripped 2 bases from V and 4 bases from J, with 6 bases between.

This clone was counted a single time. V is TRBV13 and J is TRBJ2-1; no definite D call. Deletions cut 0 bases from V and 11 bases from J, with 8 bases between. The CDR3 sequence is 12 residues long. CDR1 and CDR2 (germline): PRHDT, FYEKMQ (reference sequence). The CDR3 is CASSLGRQKQFF. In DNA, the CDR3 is TGTGCCAGCAGCTTAGGTCGGCAGAAGCAGTTCTTC.

The CDR3 DNA follows: TGTGCCAGCAGTTCGGGGATGTTTGGAAACACCATATATTTT. Protein: CASSSGMFGNTIYF. The chain employs TRBV28 and TRBJ1-3; D call uncertain. The V gene's germline CDR1 is MDHEN and CDR2 SYDVKM. The CDR3 runs 14 residues. Trimming pared 4 bases from V and 3 bases from J, leaving 10 bases between.

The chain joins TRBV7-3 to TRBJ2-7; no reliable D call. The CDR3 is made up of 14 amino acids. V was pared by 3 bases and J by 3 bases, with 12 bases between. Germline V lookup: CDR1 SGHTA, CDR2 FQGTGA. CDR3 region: CASSLGRKDYEQYF. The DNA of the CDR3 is TGTGCCAGCAGCTTGGGAAGGAAGGACTACGAGCAGTACTTC. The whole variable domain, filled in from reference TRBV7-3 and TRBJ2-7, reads GAGVSQTPSNKVTEKGKYVELRCDPISGHTALYWYRQSLGQGPEFLIYFQGTGAADDSGLPNDRFFAVRPEGSVSTLKIQRTERGDSAVYLCASSLGRKDYEQYFGPGTRLTVT.

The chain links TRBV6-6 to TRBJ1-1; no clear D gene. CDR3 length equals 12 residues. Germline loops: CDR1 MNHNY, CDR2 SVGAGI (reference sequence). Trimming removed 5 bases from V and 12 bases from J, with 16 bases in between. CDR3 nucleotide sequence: TGTGCCAGCAGTCCACCCGGCTGGTGGACTTTCTTT. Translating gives CASSPPGWWTFF.

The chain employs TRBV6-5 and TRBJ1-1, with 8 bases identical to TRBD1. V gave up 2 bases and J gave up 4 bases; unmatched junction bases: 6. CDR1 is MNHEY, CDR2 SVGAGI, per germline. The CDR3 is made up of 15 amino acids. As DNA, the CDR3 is TGTGCCAGCAGTTACGGGACAGGTCGAAGCACTGAAGCTTTCTTT. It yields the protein CASSYGTGRSTEAFF.